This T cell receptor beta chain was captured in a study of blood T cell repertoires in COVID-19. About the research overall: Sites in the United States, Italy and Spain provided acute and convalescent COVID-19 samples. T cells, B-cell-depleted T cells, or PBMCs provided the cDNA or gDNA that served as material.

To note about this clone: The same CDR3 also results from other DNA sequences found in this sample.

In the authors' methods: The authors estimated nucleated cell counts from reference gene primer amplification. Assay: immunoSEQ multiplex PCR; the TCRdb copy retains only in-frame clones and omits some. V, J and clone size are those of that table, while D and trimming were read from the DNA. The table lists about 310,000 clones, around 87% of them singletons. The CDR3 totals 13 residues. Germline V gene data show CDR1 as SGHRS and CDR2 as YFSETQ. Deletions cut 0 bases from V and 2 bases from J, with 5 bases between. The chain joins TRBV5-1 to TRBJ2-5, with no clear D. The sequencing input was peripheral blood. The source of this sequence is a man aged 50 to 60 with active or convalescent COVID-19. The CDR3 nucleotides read TGCGCCAGCAGCTTGGCGGTACAAGAGACCCAGTACTTC. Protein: CASSLAVQETQYF.